Listed below are T cell receptor beta chains from one sample, sequenced in a study of T cells after yellow fever vaccination. TCRdb passed the 5' RACE reads through MiXCR, listing each CDR3 protein once. The sample yields some 200,000 distinct CDR3 sequences, 3% to 4% seen once. Material: CD4+ T cells sorted from PBMCs, obtained 10 days after the yellow fever booster vaccination. These TCRs come from a young man who received the YFV17D yellow fever vaccine. Each CDR3 is given with its conserved first and last residue. The D gene is left open where the match is weak. A clone size is listed for some rows: how often the clone was seen (once, few, many), or a class if it is expanded.

V	length	J	size	D	DNA	CDR3
TRBV7-9	13	TRBJ1-6	many	TRBD1	TGTGCCAGCAGCCGGACAGGAGATTCACCCCTCCACTTT	CASSRTGDSPLHF
TRBV7-2	17	TRBJ2-3	.	TRBD2	TGTGCCAGCAGCCAAAATAGCGGGGCCGGTGGGACAGATACGCAGTATTTT	CASSQNSGAGGTDTQYF
TRBV10-3	15	TRBJ2-7	many	.	TGTGCCATCAGTGAGATGGTCCAGGGCCCCTACGAGCAGTACTTC	CAISEMVQGPYEQYF
TRBV5-1	14	TRBJ2-3	.	.	TGCGCCAGCAGCTTCTCCCAAGACACAGATACGCAGTATTTT	CASSFSQDTDTQYF
TRBV15	13	TRBJ1-1	few	.	TGTGCCACCAGCAGAGATGGGTACACTGAAGCTTTCTTT	CATSRDGYTEAFF
TRBV20-1	15	TRBJ1-5	.	.	TGCAGTGCTGGACCTATTGACAGTGTTAATCAGCCCCAGCATTTT	CSAGPIDSVNQPQHF
TRBV5-8	15	TRBJ2-7	many	.	TGTGCCAGCAGACCAGGGGTCGGGGCTTTGTACGAGCAGTACTTC	CASRPGVGALYEQYF
TRBV20-1	15	TRBJ1-1	.	TRBD1	TGCAGTGCTGATCGACGGGACAGGGTGAACACTGAAGCTTTCTTT	CSADRRDRVNTEAFF
TRBV3-1	11	TRBJ1-1	.	.	TGTGCCAGCAGCCAAGACACTGAAGCTTTCTTT	CASSQDTEAFF
TRBV14	13	TRBJ1-4	few	.	TGTGCCAGCAGCCAAAACTTTGAGGAAAAACTGTTTTTT	CASSQNFEEKLFF
TRBV5-1	16	TRBJ2-1	many	TRBD1	TGCGCCAGCAGCTTGGATGGGCAGGGGGCAGGTAGTGAGCAGTTCTTC	CASSLDGQGAGSEQFF
TRBV2	13	TRBJ1-2	few	.	TGTGCCGCGTCCGAGGGGACGGACTATGGCTACACCTTC	CAASEGTDYGYTF
TRBV6-2/TRBV6-3	13	TRBJ2-1	many	.	TGTGCCAGCAGTACAAGGGGATACAATGAGCAGTTCTTC	CASSTRGYNEQFF
TRBV20-1	12	TRBJ2-2	few	.	TGCAGTGCTAGCTGGGGCACCGGGGAGCTGTTTTTT	CSASWGTGELFF
TRBV20-1	15	TRBJ2-5	.	TRBD1	TGCGGGGCTCGATACCGGGACAGGGGACTAGGGACCCAGTACTTC	CGARYRDRGLGTQYF
TRBV12-3/TRBV12-4	14	TRBJ1-2	few	.	TGTGCCAGCAGCTTCGCCGGGGCGTTCTATGGCTACACCTTC	CASSFAGAFYGYTF
TRBV18	16	TRBJ1-1	few	TRBD1	TGTGCCAGCTCACCAGAGCGACAGGGGATGGGGACTGAAGCTTTCTTT	CASSPERQGMGTEAFF
TRBV24-1	13	TRBJ2-5	many	TRBD1	TGTGCCACCAGTGAGAACAGGGGGGAGACCCAGTACTTC	CATSENRGETQYF
TRBV20-1	13	TRBJ1-5	once	.	TGCAGTGCTGGGGTAAGGGGTAATCAGCCCCAGCATTTT	CSAGVRGNQPQHF
TRBV4-1	16	TRBJ2-4	many	.	TGCGCCAGCAGCCAAAGCCAGGGCGGGTATGGGAGCATTCAGTACTTC	CASSQSQGGYGSIQYF
TRBV5-1	17	TRBJ2-1	few	TRBD2	TGCGCCAGCAGCTTGCTCCCTCTAGCGGGGGGGCAGAATGAGCAGTTCTTC	CASSLLPLAGGQNEQFF
TRBV5-1	18	TRBJ1-6	many	.	TGCGCCAGCAGCTTGGTGTTCGGGGGAAGCTCCTATAATTCACCCCTCCACTTT	CASSLVFGGSSYNSPLHF